This record looks at one T cell receptor (beta chain) sequence and its context. Its matching antigen is unknown. This specimen belongs to a study of STAT3 mutations in large granular lymphocyte leukemia. Study as a whole: Roughly half of the longitudinally sequenced T-LGLL patients carried detectable canonical activating STAT3 mutations.

Study-level findings and limits: At least one immunodominant TCR beta clonotype appeared in every T-cell large granular lymphocyte leukemia patient. Variable sampling intervals and differing treatment regimens complicated linking therapy response to TCR clonal burden changes. After therapy, about 35% of the 18 patients switched clonotypes, all new clones STAT3 wild type.

TCRbeta libraries averaged about 40,773 productive templates per sample. Profiling relied on immunoSEQ multiplex PCR, and the TCRdb table lists in-frame clones only, not all of them. Of about 6,700 clones in the sample, roughly 57% are singletons; the top ten hold 76%. The receptor was isolated from a boy younger than 18 with T-cell large granular lymphocyte leukemia. Some clones in this sample may be carry-over from other donors' samples. The sample consisted of peripheral blood mononuclear cells.

CDR3: CASSFGFGGEQFF. CDR3 nucleotide sequence: TGCGCCAGCAGCTTCGGTTTTGGTGGTGAGCAGTTCTTC. The chain uses TRBV5-1 and TRBJ2-1; D gene uncertain. The CDR3 is 13 amino acids. Per germline, CDR1 SGHRS and CDR2 YFSETQ. V lost 2 bases and J lost 9, with 12 bases in between. Full variable domain (rest looked up from reference TRBV5-1 and TRBJ2-1): KAGVTQTPRYLIKTRGQQVTLSCSPISGHRSVSWYQQTPGQGLQFLFEYFSETQRNKGNFPGRFSGRQFSNSRSEMNVSTLELGDSALYLCASSFGFGGEQFFGPGTRLTVL.